This entry concerns a single T cell receptor beta chain. Researchers took RNA transcripts and amplified the TCR beta CDR3 regions from them. The HTBI primer set was used in a first-round RT-PCR of the TCR CDR3. TCRdb processed the multiplex PCR reads anew with MiXCR; each CDR3 protein has one entry. The sample includes 300,000 to 400,000 distinct CDR3 sequences, 20% to 25% of them seen just once. The data were taken from a study of T cells in Graves' hyperthyroidism and ophthalmopathy. Overall study context: It was at initial diagnosis, before any treatment, that peripheral blood was collected.

The germline gives CDR1 SQVTM, CDR2 ANQGSEA. V lost 3 bases to trimming and J lost 6 bases, with 14 bases between them. The CDR3 spans 13 residues. The receptor was derived from a woman in her forties or fifties with Graves' hyperthyroidism. The chain has TRBV29-1 and TRBJ1-1; D not certain. The material sequenced was blood. CDR3 loop: CSVDYGYGPEAFF. CDR3 in DNA: TGCAGCGTTGACTATGGGTACGGGCCTGAAGCTTTCTTT.